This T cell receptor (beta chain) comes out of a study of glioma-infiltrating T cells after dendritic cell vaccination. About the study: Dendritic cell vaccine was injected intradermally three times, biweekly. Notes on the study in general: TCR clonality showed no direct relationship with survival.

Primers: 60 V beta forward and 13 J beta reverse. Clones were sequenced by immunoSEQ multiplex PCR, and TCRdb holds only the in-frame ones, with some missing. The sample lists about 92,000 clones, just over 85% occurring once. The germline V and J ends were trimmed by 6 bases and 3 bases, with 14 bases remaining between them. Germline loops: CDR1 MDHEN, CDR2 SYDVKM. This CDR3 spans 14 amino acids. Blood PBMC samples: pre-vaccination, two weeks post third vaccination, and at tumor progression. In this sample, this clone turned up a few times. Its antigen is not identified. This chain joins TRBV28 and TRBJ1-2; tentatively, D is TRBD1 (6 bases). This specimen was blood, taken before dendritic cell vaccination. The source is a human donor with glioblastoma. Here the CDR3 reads CASRRTGRDYGYTF. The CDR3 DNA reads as TGTGCCAGCAGACGTACAGGGAGGGACTATGGCTACACCTTC.